This T cell receptor (beta chain) was captured in a study of cytomegalovirus exposure and HLA in healthy donors. In the study overall: An early data release held about 85 million unique TCRs from HLA-typed donors. Study-level points and caveats: The Asian-associated ancestry cluster reportedly had fewer N-insertions than the roughly 670-donor mean in a later analysis.

13 Jbeta primers and 60 Vbeta primers were used for the PCR. Method: immunoSEQ multiplex PCR; TCRdb's copy keeps in-frame clones and lacks some. The data hold roughly 120,000 clones, with 55% to 75% observed a single time. Remarks on this clone: Its antigen is not known.

Sample: PBMCs. The clonotype originates from a woman aged 40-49 years in good health and CMV-seropositive.

CDR3 DNA sequence: TGTGCCAGCGCCTTGGTGGGGGGCACCGGGGAGCTGTTTTTT. Protein: CASALVGGTGELFF. The gene calls are TRBV5-8 and TRBJ2-2, with D tentatively TRBD2 (6 bases). The CDR3 has 14 residues. The germline gives CDR1 SGHTS, CDR2 YDEGEE. V lost 7 bases, J lost 4 bases, and 14 bases lay in between.